This paragraph reports one T cell receptor (beta chain). This clonotype has a count of ten or more. The antigen it recognizes is unknown. One base away there is no much larger clone; base qualities are not given. The data were taken from a study of T cells in Graves' hyperthyroidism and ophthalmopathy (dated by TCRdb to the late 2010s). With regard to the full study: Peripheral blood samples were taken at the time of initial diagnosis, prior to any treatment. To identify distinguishing TCR V-J signatures, a discovery cohort of around 100 patients was used, comprising roughly 45 with Graves' ophthalmopathy and roughly 60 with stable Graves' hyperthyroidism. Prospective prediction of ophthalmopathy was tested in an independent validation cohort of 18 to 20 hyperthyroidism patients and some 17 patients who later progressed to ophthalmopathy. For training and testing, the 100 or so patients in the discovery cohort were randomly divided in a 7:3 ratio. In addition, the study compared T-cell repertoires in thyroid tissue and in blood from five to seven Graves' hyperthyroidism patients. After sampling, hyperthyroidism patients received methimazole starting at 30 mg daily, and ophthalmopathy patients received high-dose intravenous methylprednisolone. According to the paper, TCR Vbeta CDR3 sequencing was carried out on about 140 peripheral blood samples, which came from under 50 ophthalmopathy, 70 to 80 hyperthyroidism and roughly 17 progressor patients.

General study outcomes and caveats: A 13 V-J signature model separated ophthalmopathy from stable hyperthyroidism, with approximately 86% sensitivity and about 81% specificity in cross-validation and 80%/75% in testing. In validation, progression to ophthalmopathy was predicted by the model with 65% to 71% sensitivity and roughly 76% specificity, a median of about 6.8 months before onset. Sample size was not statistically predetermined, and investigators were not blinded to group allocation. Blood samples also contained most of the expanded thyroid clonotypes (frequency above 0.001), which suggests that blood repertoires may reflect thyroid immune responses.

The TCR beta CDR3 regions were amplified from RNA transcripts. The TCR CDR3 was subjected to a first round of RT-PCR using the HTBI primer set and the Qiagen OneStep RT-PCR kit. Libraries were constructed in a second round of multiplex PCR, after which size selection and purification were carried out. Paired-end sequencing of the libraries was performed with 100 bp reads on an Illumina HiSeq2000. In the authors' own workflow: SOAPnuke was used to process the raw data, with reads discarded if the reads contained adapters or uncalled bases, had a mean Phred below 15, or lacked an exact constant-primer or identifier match. High-quality paired reads were merged with COPE v1.2.5, and unique nucleotide sequences were defined as clonotypes. MiTCR v1.1 was used to align clonotypes to the IMGT TRBV, TRBD and TRBJ reference segments. Analysis was restricted to V-J combinations with a frequency above 0.0001, which covered about 99% of repertoires. A TCS score was defined as the ratio of F50 (clonal expansion) to E x V (chaos), with BLOSUM62-based TCRdist applied between CDR3 peptides within each V-J. Welch's t-statistics and random forest reduced fewer than 600 V-J features to 10 to 15, which were used in a naive Bayes classifier (R e1071). TCRdb's own reprocessing of the public reads used fastp at Q25 and MiXCR and kept productive beta chains. Every CDR3 protein is listed once, alongside the most common genes and DNA of its rows. The V and J calls come from TCRdb's annotation, not from the publication. The sample table shows hundreds of thousands of distinct CDR3 sequences, and about a sixth are seen once. The ten largest clones add up to 3.5% to 4% of the sample.

Trimming removed 3 bases from V and 2 bases from J, leaving 14 bases between the germline ends. Reading from cysteine to phenylalanine, the CDR3 counts 14 amino acids. The retained sequence is limited to the CDR3, 42 bases, with the frame set at the first base. The germline V gene specifies SQVTM as CDR1 and ANQGSEA as CDR2. Stable Graves' hyperthyroidism was defined as the absence of progression to ophthalmopathy over 18 months of follow-up. Hyperthyroidism patients were newly diagnosed, had a disease duration of under 2 months, and were aged 18 to 65 years. The study excluded patients with uncontrolled infections, other autoimmune diseases, pregnancy or lactation. Diagnoses were established on the basis of clinical symptoms, serum thyroxine and TRAb, thyroid ultrasound, and orbital computed tomography. Ficoll-Paque density gradient centrifugation was used to isolate PBMCs from around 9.1 ml of fresh peripheral blood. Total RNA was extracted with Trizol reagent, and quality was checked on an Agilent 2100 Bioanalyzer.

The chain is assembled from TRBV29-1 and TRBJ2-7; the D segment cannot be called with confidence. The receptor's source is a woman in her twenties or thirties with Graves' hyperthyroidism. The material sequenced was blood. This receptor carries the CDR3 CSVDFEPAPYEQYF. In nucleotide form, the sequence is TGCAGCGTTGACTTTGAACCGGCCCCCTACGAGCAGTACTTC.